The present T cell receptor delta chain was sequenced within a study of Vδ1+ human thymocytes. Study conclusions and caveats: TRD repertoires were essentially private, unlike widely shared TRG clonotypes. In the thymus, TRG and TRD repertoires looked highly polyclonal with Gaussian CDR3 lengths. Thymic delta-chain repertoires held about 20% Vdelta2 sequences and few Vdelta3, despite high sort purity.

Alphabeta T cells were depleted, then CD3+ Vdelta1+ Vdelta2- thymocytes were FACS-sorted. Between roughly 98% and 99.6% of sorted thymocytes were Vdelta1+. To note about this clone: Antigen: not known.

Losses at the gene ends were 3 bases for V and 5 bases for J; bases not matched to a gene: 16. The germline gives CDR1 GEAIGNYY, CDR2 EKD. This CDR3 region has 18 residues. Sequences come from RNA converted to cDNA by reverse transcription. Pooled V-gene forward primers with one constant-region reverse primer generated the CDR3 amplicons by multiplex PCR. TCRdb re-called the multiplex PCR reads via CATT. The top ten clones hold over 0.2% of a sample with 80,000 or so delta-chain clones, about 35% of them seen once. The chain has TRDV2 and TRDJ1; TRDD3 matches 11 bases. The sample consisted of Vdelta1+ gamma-delta thymocytes from the thymus. Regarding subset: FACS-sorted CD3+ TCRalphabeta- TCRVdelta1+ TCRVdelta2- thymocytes. This clonotype was obtained from a boy younger than two who had congenital heart surgery. The CDR3 DNA reads as TGTGCCTGTGACCCCGCTCCGGAGGTACTGGGGGATAAAGATAAACTCATCTTT. This sequence encodes CACDPAPEVLGDKDKLIF.